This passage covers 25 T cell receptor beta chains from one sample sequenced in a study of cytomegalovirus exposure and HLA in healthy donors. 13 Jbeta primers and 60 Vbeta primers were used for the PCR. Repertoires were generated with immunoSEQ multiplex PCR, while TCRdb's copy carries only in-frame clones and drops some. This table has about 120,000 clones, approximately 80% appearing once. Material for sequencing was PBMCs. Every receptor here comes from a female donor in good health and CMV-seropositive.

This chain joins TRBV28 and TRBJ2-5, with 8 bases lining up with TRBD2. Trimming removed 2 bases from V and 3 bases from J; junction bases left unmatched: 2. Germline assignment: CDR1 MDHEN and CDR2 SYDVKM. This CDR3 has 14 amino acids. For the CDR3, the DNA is TGTGCCAGCAGTTTACAAGCGGGGGAAGAGACCCAGTACTTC. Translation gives CASSLQAGEETQYF.

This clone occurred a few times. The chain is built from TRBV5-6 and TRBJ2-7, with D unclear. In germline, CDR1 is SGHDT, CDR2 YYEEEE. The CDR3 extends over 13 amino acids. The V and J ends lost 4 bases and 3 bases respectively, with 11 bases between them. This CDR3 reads CASSLESGYEQYF. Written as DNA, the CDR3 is TGTGCCAGCAGCCTGGAATCAGGCTACGAGCAGTACTTC.

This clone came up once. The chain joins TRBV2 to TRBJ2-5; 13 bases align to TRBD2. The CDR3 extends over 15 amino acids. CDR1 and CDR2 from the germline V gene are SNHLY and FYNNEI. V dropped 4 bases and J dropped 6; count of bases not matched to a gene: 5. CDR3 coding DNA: TGTGCCAGCAGTGCCACTAGCGGGGGGGCGCAGACCCAGTACTTC. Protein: CASSATSGGAQTQYF.

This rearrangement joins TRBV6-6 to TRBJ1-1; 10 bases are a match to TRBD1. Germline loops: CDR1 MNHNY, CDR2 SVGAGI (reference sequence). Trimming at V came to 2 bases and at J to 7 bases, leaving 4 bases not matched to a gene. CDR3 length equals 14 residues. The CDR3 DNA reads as TGTGCCAGCAGTTACCCCGACAGGGGGCTTGAAGCTTTCTTT. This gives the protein CASSYPDRGLEAFF.

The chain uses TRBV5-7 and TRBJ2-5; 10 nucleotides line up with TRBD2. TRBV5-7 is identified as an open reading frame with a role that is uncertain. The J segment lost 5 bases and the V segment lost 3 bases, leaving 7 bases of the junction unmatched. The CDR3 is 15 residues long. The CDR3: CASSCSGGPRETQYF. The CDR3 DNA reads TGTGCCAGCAGCTGTAGCGGGGGGCCCCGTGAGACCCAGTACTTC.

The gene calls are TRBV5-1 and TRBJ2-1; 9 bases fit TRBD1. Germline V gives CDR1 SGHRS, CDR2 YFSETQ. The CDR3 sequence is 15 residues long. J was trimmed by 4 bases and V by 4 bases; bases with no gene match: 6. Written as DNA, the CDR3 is TGCGCCAGCAGCCTCACAGGGGGCGAATACAATGAGCAGTTCTTC. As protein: CASSLTGGEYNEQFF.

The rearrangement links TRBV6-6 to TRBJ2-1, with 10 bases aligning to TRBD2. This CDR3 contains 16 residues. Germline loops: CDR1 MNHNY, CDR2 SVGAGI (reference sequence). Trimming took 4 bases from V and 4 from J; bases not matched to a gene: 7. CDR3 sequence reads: CASSSRTSGSYNEQFF. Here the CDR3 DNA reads TGTGCCAGCAGTTCACGGACTAGCGGAAGTTACAATGAGCAGTTCTTC.

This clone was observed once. For the CDR3, the DNA is TGTGCCAGCAGTTACCGGCGGTCGTCCTACGAGCAGTACTTC. Translation gives CASSYRRSSYEQYF. V usage is TRBV6-6 and J usage is TRBJ2-7; no firm D call. Germline loops: CDR1 MNHNY, CDR2 SVGAGI (reference sequence). This CDR3 is built from 14 residues. With 2 bases removed from V and 1 base from J, the gap between germline ends came to 9 bases.

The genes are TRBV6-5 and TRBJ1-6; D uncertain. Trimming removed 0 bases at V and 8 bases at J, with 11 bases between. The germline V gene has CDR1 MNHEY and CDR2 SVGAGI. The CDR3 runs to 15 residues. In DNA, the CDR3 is TGTGCCAGCAGTTACTCGGAAGTGGGAGATTCACCCCTCCACTTT. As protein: CASSYSEVGDSPLHF.

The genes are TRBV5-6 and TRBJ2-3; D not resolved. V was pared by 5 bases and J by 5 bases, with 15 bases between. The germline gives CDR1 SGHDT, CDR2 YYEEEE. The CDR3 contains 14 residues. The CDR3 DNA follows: TGTGCCAGCAGTCTACTGAGCGCTGTAGATACGCAGTATTTT. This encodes CASSLLSAVDTQYF.

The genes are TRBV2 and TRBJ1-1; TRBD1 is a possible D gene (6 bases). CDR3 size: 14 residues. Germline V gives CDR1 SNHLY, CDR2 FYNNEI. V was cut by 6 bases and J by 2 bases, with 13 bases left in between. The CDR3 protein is CASSEGQLNTEAFF. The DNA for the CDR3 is TGTGCCAGCAGCGAGGGACAACTTAACACTGAAGCTTTCTTT. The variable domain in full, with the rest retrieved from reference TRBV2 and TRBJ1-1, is EPEVTQTPSHQVTQMGQEVILRCVPISNHLYFYWYRQILGQKVEFLVSFYNNEISEKSEIFDDQFSVERPDGSNFTLKIRSTKLEDSAMYFCASSEGQLNTEAFFGQGTRLTVV.

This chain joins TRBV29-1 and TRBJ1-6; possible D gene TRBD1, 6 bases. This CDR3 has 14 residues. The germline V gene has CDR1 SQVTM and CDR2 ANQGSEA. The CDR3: CSVRTGQYNSPLHF. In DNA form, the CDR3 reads TGCAGTGTTCGAACGGGACAATATAATTCACCCCTCCACTTT.

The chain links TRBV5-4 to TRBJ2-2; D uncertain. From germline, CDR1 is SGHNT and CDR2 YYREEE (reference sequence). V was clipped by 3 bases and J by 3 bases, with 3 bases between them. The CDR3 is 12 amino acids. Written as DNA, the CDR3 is TGTGCCAGCAGCTCATACACCGGGGAGCTGTTTTTT. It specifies CASSSYTGELFF.

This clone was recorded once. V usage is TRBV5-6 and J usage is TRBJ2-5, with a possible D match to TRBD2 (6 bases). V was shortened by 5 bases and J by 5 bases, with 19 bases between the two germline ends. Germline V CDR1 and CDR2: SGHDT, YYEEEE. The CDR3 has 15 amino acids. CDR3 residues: CASSAGTLTGETQYF. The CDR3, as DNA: TGTGCCAGCAGTGCCGGGACTCTCACCGGGGAGACCCAGTACTTC.

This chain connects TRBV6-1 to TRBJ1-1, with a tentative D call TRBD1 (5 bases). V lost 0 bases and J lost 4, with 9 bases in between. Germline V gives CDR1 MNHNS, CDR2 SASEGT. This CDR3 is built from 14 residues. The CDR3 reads CASSEAGHFTEAFF. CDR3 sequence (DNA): TGTGCCAGCAGTGAAGCAGGACACTTCACTGAAGCTTTCTTT.

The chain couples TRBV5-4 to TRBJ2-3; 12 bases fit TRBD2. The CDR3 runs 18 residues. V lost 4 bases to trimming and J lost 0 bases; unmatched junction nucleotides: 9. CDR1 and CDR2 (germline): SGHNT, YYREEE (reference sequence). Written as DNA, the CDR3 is TGTGCCAGCAGCCCGGTCACTAGCGGGGGGCTTAGCACAGATACGCAGTATTTT. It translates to CASSPVTSGGLSTDTQYF. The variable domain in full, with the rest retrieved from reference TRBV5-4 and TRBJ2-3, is ETGVTQSPTHLIKTRGQQVTLRCSSQSGHNTVSWYQQALGQGPQFIFQYYREEENGRGNFPPRFSGLQFPNYSSELNVNALELDDSALYLCASSPVTSGGLSTDTQYFGPGTRLTVL.

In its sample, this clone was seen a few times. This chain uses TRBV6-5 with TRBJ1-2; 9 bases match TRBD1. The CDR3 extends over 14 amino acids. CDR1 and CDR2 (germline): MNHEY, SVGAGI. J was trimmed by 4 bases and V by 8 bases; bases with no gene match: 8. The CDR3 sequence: CASRPPTGGYGYTF. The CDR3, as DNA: TGTGCCAGCCGACCTCCGACAGGGGGCTATGGCTACACCTTC.

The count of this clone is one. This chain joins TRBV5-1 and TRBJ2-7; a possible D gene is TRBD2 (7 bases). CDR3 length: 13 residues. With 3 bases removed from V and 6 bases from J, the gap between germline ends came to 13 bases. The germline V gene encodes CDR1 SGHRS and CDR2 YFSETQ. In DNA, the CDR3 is TGCGCCAGCAGCTCGGCGGGGGCAGGCGAGCAGTACTTC. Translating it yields CASSSAGAGEQYF.

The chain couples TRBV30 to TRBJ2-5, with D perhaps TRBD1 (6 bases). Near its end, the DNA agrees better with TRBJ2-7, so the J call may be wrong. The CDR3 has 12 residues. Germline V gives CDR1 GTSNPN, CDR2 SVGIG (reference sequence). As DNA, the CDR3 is TGTGCCTGGAGCAGGGGTTTCTACGAGCAGTACTTC. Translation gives CAWSRGFYEQYF.

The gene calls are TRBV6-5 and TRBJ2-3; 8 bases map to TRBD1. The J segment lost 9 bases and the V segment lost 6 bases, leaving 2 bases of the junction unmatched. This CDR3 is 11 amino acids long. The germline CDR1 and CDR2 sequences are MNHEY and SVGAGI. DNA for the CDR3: TGTGCCAGCAGGAACAGGGGGACGCAGTATTTT. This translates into CASRNRGTQYF.

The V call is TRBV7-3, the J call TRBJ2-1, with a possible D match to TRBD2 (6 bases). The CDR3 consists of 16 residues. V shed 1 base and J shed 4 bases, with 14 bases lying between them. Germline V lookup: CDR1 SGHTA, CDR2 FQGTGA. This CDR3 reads CASSLSGAHGYNEQFF. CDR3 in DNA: TGTGCCAGCAGCTTAAGCGGGGCCCACGGATACAATGAGCAGTTCTTC.

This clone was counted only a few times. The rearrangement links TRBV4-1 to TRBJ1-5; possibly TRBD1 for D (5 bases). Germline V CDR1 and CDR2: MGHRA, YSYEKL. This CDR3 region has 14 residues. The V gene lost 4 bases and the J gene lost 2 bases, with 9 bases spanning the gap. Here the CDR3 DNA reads TGCGCCAGCAGCCTCGGGGGGGGCAATCAGCCCCAGCATTTT. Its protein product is CASSLGGGNQPQHF.

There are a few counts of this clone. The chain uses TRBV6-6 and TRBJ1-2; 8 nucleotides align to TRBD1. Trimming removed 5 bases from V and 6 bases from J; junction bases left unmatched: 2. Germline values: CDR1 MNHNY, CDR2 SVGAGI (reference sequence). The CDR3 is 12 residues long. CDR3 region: CASSHRGDGYTF. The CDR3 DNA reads TGTGCCAGCAGTCACAGGGGGGATGGCTACACCTTC.

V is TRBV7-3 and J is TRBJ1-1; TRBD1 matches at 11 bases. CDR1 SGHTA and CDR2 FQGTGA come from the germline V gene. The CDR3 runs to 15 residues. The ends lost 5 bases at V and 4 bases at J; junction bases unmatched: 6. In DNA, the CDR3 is TGTGCCAGCAGCCCGGGGGACAGGGGGTTCACTGAAGCTTTCTTT. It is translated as CASSPGDRGFTEAFF.

CDR3 sequence: CAIKEGAYEQYF. The DNA of the CDR3 is TGTGCCATCAAGGAGGGAGCCTACGAGCAGTACTTC. The genes are TRBV10-3 and TRBJ2-7; tentatively, D is TRBD2 (6 bases). Germline V lookup: CDR1 ENHRY, CDR2 SYGVKD. The CDR3 is 12 residues long. The V end was cut by 7 bases, the J end by 2 bases, with 9 bases between.